This TCR beta chain was sequenced during a study of response to subunit inactivated influenza vaccine. The germline V gene encodes CDR1 SGHVS and CDR2 FQNEAQ. This CDR3 spans 14 amino acids. V was trimmed by 1 base and J by 3 bases, leaving 9 bases between them. To note about this clonotype: Its antigen is unidentified.

Findings and caveats of the study: The authors suggested that every seasonal influenza vaccination recruits few new T cells.

One entry per CDR3 protein, called by TCRdb with MiXCR from the RT-PCR reads. The table shows some 800,000 distinct CDR3 sequences, with around 20% occurring only once. This chain links TRBV7-8 with TRBJ2-5; D possibly matches TRBD1 or TRBD2 (5 bases each). The sample consisted of PBMCs from blood, taken about 5 days after vaccination. The sequence was obtained from a man in his fifties or sixties who received an inactivated influenza vaccine. The CDR3 sequence: CASSLVGAEETQYF. The CDR3 DNA sequence: TGTGCCAGCAGCTTAGTCGGGGCCGAAGAGACCCAGTACTTC.